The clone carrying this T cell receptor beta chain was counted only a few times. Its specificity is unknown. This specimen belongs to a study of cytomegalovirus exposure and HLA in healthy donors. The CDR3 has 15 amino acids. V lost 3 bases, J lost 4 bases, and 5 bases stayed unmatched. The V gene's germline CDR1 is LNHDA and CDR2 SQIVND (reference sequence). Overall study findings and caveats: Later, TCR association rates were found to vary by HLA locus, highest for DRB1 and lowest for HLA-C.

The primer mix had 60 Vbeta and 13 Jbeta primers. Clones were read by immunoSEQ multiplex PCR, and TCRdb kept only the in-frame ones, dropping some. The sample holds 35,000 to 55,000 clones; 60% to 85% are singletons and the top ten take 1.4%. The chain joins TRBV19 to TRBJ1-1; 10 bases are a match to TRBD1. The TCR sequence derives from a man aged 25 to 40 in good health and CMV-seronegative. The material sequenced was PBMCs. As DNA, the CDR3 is TGTGCCAGTAGTATCCCGACAGGGGGCTTCACTGAAGCTTTCTTT. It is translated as CASSIPTGGFTEAFF. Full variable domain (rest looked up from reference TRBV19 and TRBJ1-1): DGGITQSPKYLFRKEGQNVTLSCEQNLNHDAMYWYRQDPGQGLRLIYYSQIVNDFQKGDIAEGYSVSREKKESFPLTVTSAQKNPTAFYLCASSIPTGGFTEAFFGQGTRLTVV.